Detailed here is one TCR beta chain. Its cognate antigen has yet to be identified. No base quality information exists; no much larger clone differs at one position. Receptor amplification or capture employed the immunoSEQ multiplex PCR assay. RNA was extracted from all samples and reverse transcribed into cDNA as template for TCR sequencing. SuperScript III was used for first-strand cDNA synthesis, primed with a 2:1 mix of oligo-dT and random hexamers. A synthetic immune receptor repertoire was used to assess amplification bias, and residual bias was removed computationally. The study's processing was this. Raw reads were preprocessed to remove errors, and CDR3 was defined according to IMGT conventions as the region from the conserved cysteine to phenylalanine. To get clonality, Shannon entropy was normalized by log2 of the number of productive unique TCRs and the result was subtracted from 1. Whether each scalp clone was CD4 or CD8 was inferred by checking scalp TCRbeta sequences against the CD4 and CD8 repertoires from sorted blood. TCRdb obtained this table from immuneACCESS and retained in-frame rearrangements with V and J assigned. These tables miss some clones; where compared with another copy, unresolved V genes account for less than half of the shortfall, and the remainder is unexplained. V, J and clone size are taken as reported in that table, and D and trimming were inferred from the DNA itself. Across this sample there are 200,000 to 250,000 clones, with around 65% seen only once. The ten top clones hold about 4% of the sample.

The entry originates in a study of CD8+ T cells in alopecia areata (dated by TCRdb to between 2017 and 2018). General notes on the study: Treated patients were enrolled in an open-label pilot trial of oral tofacitinib at 5 to 10 mg twice daily for moderate-to-severe alopecia areata. Patients stayed on tofacitinib for 6 to 18 months and then had 6 months of follow-up off drug so that delayed response and recurrence could be assessed. For the treated patients, the SALT score, which quantifies what percentage of scalp surface area is affected, served as the measure of disease severity. The study used high-throughput TCRbeta sequencing to examine T cell clonal expansion in alopecia areata, in both the C3H/HeJ mouse model and human patients. Human TCRbeta sequencing covered scalp tissue and sorted CD4+ and CD8+ peripheral blood T cells from patchy and totalis/universalis alopecia areata patients and healthy controls. Biopsies were taken from tofacitinib-treated patients at baseline and again at 4 and 24 weeks into treatment, and several of those patients also had a later scalp biopsy. Clonality in the scalp was compared among normal scalp (n=4), patchy alopecia areata scalp (n=8), and alopecia totalis/universalis scalp (n=8). RNA was obtained with the PAXgene miRNA kit for fixed scalp, the miRNeasy kit for PBMCs, and the RNeasy kit for mouse skin. immunoSEQ multiplex PCR using 35 Vbeta forward primers and 13 Jbeta reverse primers was used to amplify TCRbeta CDR3 regions. Points the paper makes about the study in general: TCR sequences shared between patients were less clear than in mice, possibly partly because of HLA diversity in the patient population. Compared with normal scalp, lesional scalp had higher clonality and more expanded CD8+ clones, particularly in alopecia totalis/universalis, a pattern that suggests antigenic drive. Tofacitinib significantly decreased scalp clonality and the number of expanded CD8+ clones among the top 100 scalp clones. During tofacitinib treatment, many expanded lesional clones stuck around in both scalp and blood, and this persistence may partly explain why relapse happens after treatment is stopped. Because the treated cohort was small and included a single nonresponder, larger studies are needed to assess links between baseline CD8+ expansion and response. Unlike mouse skin, which is dominated by gammadelta T cells, normal human skin has resident alphabeta T cells that are also sequenced, and this complicates analysis of the scalp TCR repertoire.

The time point label corresponds to: 4 weeks on oral tofacitinib. This specimen's treatment or condition label, per the study, means: oral pan-JAK inhibitor, 5-10 mg twice daily. Peripheral blood and lesional scalp punch biopsies were obtained from patients with alopecia areata. PBMCs were separated by density centrifugation and stained for CD3, CD4 and CD8, after which CD4+ and CD8+ T cells were sorted on a FACSAria. V loses 9 bases of germline sequence and J loses 7 bases, and the interval between the two ends is 15 bases. The germline V gene supplies CDR1 MNHEY and CDR2 SVGAGI. Counted from cysteine to phenylalanine, this CDR3 has 13 amino acids. The kept DNA is CDR3 alone, 39 bases in frame from the first base.

Sample: CD4+ T cells sorted from blood, taken at week 4, from a patient treated with tofacitinib. The sequence joins TRBV6-5 to TRBJ1-4; TRBD1 could be the D gene, as 5 bases match. This sequence originates from a human donor with alopecia areata. This receptor carries the CDR3 CASGGGRGEKLFF. In nucleotide form, the sequence is TGTGCCAGTGGGGGAGGCAGAGGTGAAAAACTGTTTTTT.